This T cell receptor beta chain was identified during a study of T cell responses to AZD1222 COVID-19 vaccine. Findings and caveats of the study: Targets within unmutated variant regions were reportedly found for nearly half of spike-specific TCRs.

Data came from immunoSEQ multiplex PCR; TCRdb stores just in-frame clones and leaves some out. Of 150,000 to 200,000 clones listed, about nine tenths were seen once; the top ten hold about 3%. Germline trimming cut 0 bases from V and 5 bases from J; bases unmatched to any gene: 6. The CDR3 covers 17 residues. CDR1 SGHNT and CDR2 YYREEE come from the germline V gene (reference sequence). This clone was found once. Its matching antigen is unknown. This specimen was peripheral blood, taken on day 0 of AZD1222 vaccination. V usage is TRBV5-4 and J usage is TRBJ2-5, with 14 bases fitting TRBD2. The clonotype was recovered from an adult in good health. The CDR3 sequence is CASSLGLAGGPGETQYF. CDR3 coding DNA: TGTGCCAGCAGCTTGGGACTAGCGGGGGGGCCTGGGGAGACCCAGTACTTC.